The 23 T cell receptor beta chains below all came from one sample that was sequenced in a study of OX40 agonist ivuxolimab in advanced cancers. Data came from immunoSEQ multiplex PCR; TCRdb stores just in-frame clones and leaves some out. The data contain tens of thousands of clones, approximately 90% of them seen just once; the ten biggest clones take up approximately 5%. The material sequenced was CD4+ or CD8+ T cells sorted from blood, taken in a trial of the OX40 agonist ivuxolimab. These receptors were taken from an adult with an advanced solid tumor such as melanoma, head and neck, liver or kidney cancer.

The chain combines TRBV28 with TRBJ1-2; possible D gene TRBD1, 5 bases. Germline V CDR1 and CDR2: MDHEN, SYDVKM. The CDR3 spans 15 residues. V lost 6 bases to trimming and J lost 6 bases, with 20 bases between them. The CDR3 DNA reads TGTGCCAGCAGCCTAAACCGGGGGGGGATCAATGGCTACACCTTC. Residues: CASSLNRGGINGYTF.

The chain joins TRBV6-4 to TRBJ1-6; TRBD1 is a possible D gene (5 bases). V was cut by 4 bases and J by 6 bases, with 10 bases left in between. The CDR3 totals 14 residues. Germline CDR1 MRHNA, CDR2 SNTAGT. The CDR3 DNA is TGTGCCAGCAGTGCAGGACAACCTAATTCACCCCTCCACTTT. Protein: CASSAGQPNSPLHF.

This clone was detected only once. The CDR3 DNA is TGCGCCAGCAGCTCGACAGCGAACACCGGGGAGCTGTTTTTT. This codes for CASSSTANTGELFF. The V call is TRBV5-1, the J call TRBJ2-2, with a tentative D call TRBD1 (5 bases). CDR1 and CDR2 from the germline V gene are SGHRS and YFSETQ. The CDR3 loop spans 14 amino acids. V was pared by 3 bases and J by 0 bases, with 6 bases between.

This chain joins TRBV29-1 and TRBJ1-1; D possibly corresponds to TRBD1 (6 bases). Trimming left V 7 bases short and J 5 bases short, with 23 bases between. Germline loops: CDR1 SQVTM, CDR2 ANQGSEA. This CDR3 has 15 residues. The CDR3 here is CSAHGGARGDTEAFF. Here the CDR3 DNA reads TGCAGCGCCCATGGGGGCGCGAGAGGAGATACTGAAGCTTTCTTT.

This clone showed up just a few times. As DNA, the CDR3 is TGTGCCATCACCCCCGGCCAGGGCGGTGCCGGGGAGCTGTTTTTT. Protein: CAITPGQGGAGELFF. The V and J genes are TRBV10-3 and TRBJ2-2; a possible D gene is TRBD1 (5 bases). Looked up from germline, CDR1 is ENHRY and CDR2 is SYGVKD. V shed 7 bases and J shed 6 bases, with 18 bases lying between them. This CDR3 is built from 15 residues.

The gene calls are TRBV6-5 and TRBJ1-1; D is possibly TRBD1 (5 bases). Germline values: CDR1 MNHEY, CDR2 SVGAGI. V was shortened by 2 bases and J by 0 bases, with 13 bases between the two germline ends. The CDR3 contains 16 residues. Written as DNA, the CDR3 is TGTGCCAGCAGTTACGGGGCGGGCAGCATGAACACTGAAGCTTTCTTT. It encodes CASSYGAGSMNTEAFF.

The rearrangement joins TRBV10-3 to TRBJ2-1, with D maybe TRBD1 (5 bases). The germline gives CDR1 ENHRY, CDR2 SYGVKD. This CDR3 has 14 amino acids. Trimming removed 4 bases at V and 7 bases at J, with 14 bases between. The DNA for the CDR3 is TGTGCCATCAGTGGGCAGGGTATGAGGAATGAGCAGTTCTTC. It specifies CAISGQGMRNEQFF.

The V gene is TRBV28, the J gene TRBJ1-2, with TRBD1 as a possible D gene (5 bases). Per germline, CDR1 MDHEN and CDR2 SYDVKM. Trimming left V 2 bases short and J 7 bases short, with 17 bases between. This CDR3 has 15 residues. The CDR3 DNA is TGTGCCAGCAGTTTACAGAAACAGGTGGGGGGTGGCTACACCTTC. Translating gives CASSLQKQVGGGYTF.

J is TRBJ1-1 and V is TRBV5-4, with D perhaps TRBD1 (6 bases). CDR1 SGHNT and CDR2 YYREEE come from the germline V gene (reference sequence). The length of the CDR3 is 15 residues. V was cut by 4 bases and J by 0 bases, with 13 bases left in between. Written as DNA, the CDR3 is TGTGCCAGCAGCCCCTCTCGACAGGTGAACACTGAAGCTTTCTTT. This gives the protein CASSPSRQVNTEAFF.

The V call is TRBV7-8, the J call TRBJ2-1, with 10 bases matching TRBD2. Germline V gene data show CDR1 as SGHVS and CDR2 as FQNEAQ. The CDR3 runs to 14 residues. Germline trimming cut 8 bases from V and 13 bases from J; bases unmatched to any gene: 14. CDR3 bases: TGTGCCAGCTCCCTAGCGGGAACTAGCGGGGTACAGTTCTTC. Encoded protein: CASSLAGTSGVQFF.

This CDR3 is CASSPTGPNEKLFF. As DNA, the CDR3 is TGCGCCAGCAGCCCGACAGGTCCTAATGAAAAACTGTTTTTT. The chain is built from TRBV5-1 and TRBJ1-4, with D maybe TRBD1 (6 bases). The CDR3 contains 14 residues. The V end was cut by 4 bases, the J end by 3 bases, with 10 bases between. Germline CDR1 reads SGHRS; CDR2 reads YFSETQ.

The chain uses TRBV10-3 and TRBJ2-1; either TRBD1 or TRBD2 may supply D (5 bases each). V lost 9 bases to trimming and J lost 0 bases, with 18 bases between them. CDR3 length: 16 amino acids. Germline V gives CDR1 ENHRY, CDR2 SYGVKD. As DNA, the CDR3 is TGTGCCATAGAAGAGGGGACCGCTGACTCCTACAATGAGCAGTTCTTC. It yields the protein CAIEEGTADSYNEQFF.

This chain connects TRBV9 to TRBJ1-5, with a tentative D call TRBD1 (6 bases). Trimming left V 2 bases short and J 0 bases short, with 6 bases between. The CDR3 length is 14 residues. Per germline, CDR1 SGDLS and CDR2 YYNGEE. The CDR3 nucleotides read TGTGCCAGCAGCGTGGGACATAGCAATCAGCCCCAGCATTTT. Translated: CASSVGHSNQPQHF.

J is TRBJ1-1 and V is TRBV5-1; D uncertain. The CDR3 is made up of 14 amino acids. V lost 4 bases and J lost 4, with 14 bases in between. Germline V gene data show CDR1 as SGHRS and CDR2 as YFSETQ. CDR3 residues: CASSLGGRSTEAFF. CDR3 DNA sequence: TGCGCCAGCAGCCTTGGAGGGCGGTCCACTGAAGCTTTCTTT.

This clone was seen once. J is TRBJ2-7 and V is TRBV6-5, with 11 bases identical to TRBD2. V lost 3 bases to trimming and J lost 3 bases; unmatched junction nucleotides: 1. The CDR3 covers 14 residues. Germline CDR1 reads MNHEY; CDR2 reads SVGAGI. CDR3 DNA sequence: TGTGCCAGCAGTTATCTAGCGGGAGGCTACGAGCAGTACTTC. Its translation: CASSYLAGGYEQYF.

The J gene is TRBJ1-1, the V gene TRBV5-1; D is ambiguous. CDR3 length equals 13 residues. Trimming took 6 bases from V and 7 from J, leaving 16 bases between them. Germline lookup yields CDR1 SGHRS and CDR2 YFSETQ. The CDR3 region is CASKLMGVGEAFF. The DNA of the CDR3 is TGCGCCAGCAAGCTGATGGGAGTTGGTGAAGCTTTCTTT.

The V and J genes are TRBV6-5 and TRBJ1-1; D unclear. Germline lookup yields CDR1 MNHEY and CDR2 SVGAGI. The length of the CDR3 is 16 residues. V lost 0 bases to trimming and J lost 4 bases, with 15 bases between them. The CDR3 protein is CASSYSRGLLTTEAFF. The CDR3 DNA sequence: TGTGCCAGCAGTTACTCGAGAGGGCTATTAACCACTGAAGCTTTCTTT.

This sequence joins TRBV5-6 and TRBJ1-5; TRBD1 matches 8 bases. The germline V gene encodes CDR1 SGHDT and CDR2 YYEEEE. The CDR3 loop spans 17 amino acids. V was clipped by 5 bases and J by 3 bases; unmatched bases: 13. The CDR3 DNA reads TGTGCCAGCAGTTTCGGACAGGGATCGTCATCCAATCAGCCCCAGCATTTT. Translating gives CASSFGQGSSSNQPQHF.

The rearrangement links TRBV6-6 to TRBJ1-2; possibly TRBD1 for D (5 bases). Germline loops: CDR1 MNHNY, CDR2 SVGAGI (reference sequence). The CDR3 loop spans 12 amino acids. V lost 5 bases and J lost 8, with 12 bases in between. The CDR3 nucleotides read TGTGCCAGCAGTGGGGGAGGGTTCGGCTACACCTTC. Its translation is CASSGGGFGYTF.

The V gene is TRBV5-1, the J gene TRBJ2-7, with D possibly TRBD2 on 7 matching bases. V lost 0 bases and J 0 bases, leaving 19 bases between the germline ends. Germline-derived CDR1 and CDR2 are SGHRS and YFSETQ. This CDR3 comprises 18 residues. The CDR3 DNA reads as TGCGCCAGCAGCTTGGGTAGGGAGGGGGGCCGTAGCTCCTACGAGCAGTACTTC. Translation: CASSLGREGGRSSYEQYF.

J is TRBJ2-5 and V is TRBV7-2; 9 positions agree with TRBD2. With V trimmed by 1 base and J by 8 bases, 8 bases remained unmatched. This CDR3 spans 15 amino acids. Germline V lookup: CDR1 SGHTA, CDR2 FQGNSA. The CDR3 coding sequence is TGTGCCAGCAGCTTAGGGCACGGGACTAGCTTAACCCAGTACTTC. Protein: CASSLGHGTSLTQYF.

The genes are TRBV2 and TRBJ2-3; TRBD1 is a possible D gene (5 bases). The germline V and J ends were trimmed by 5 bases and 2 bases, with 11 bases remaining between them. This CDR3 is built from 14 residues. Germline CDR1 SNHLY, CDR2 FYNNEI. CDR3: CASSRDRYTDTQYF. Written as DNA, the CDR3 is TGTGCCAGCAGTAGAGACAGATACACAGATACGCAGTATTTT.

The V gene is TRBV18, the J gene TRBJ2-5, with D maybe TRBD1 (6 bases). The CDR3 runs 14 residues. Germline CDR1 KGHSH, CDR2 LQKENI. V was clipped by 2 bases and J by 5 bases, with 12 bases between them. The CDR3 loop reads CASSPGQYRETQYF. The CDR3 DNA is TGTGCCAGCTCACCAGGACAGTACAGGGAGACCCAGTACTTC.